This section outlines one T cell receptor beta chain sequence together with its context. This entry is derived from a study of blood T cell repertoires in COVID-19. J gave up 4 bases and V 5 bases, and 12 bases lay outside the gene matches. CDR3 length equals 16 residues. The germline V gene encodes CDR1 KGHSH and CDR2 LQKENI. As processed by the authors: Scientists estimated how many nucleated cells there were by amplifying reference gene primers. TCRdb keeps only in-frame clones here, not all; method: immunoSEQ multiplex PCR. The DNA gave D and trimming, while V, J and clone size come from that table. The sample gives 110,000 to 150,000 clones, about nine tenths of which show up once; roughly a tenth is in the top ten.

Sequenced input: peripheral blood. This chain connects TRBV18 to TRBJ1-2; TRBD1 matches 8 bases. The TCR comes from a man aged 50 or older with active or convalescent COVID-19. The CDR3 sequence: CASSARGLDLGYGYTF. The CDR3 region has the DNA TGTGCCAGCTCAGCCAGGGGGCTCGACTTGGGCTATGGCTACACCTTC.